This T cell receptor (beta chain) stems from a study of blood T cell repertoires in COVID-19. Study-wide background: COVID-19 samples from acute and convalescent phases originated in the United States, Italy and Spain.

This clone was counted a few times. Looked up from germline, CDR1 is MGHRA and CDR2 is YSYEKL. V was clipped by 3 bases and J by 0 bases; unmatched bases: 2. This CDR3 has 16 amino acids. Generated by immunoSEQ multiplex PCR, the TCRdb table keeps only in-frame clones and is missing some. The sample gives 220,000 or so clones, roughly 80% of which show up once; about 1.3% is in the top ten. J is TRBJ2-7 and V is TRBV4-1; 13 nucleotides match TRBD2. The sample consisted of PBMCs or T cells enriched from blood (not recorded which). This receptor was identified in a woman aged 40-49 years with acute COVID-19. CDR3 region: CASSHGLAGASYEQYF. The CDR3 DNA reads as TGCGCCAGCAGCCATGGACTAGCGGGGGCCTCCTACGAGCAGTACTTC.